This paragraph covers one TCR beta chain sequence. This sample was taken from a study of cytomegalovirus exposure and HLA in healthy donors. The CDR3 covers 14 residues. Trimming shortened V by 8 bases and J by 3 bases, and 17 bases separated the two germline ends. Germline V gene lookup returns CDR1 SQVTM and CDR2 ANQGSEA. Researchers ran the PCR with 60 Vbeta and 13 Jbeta primers. Clones were sequenced by immunoSEQ multiplex PCR, and TCRdb holds only the in-frame ones, with some missing. The sample features some 110,000 clones, with around 3.4% in its top ten. Sequencing was done on a sample of PBMCs. This TCR derives from a man aged 30 to 39 in good health and CMV-seronegative. The V and J genes are TRBV29-1 and TRBJ2-1; tentative D call: TRBD1 (6 bases). The CDR3 protein is CSLRTALFYNEQFF. Here the CDR3 DNA reads TGCAGCCTCAGGACAGCTCTATTCTACAATGAGCAGTTCTTC.